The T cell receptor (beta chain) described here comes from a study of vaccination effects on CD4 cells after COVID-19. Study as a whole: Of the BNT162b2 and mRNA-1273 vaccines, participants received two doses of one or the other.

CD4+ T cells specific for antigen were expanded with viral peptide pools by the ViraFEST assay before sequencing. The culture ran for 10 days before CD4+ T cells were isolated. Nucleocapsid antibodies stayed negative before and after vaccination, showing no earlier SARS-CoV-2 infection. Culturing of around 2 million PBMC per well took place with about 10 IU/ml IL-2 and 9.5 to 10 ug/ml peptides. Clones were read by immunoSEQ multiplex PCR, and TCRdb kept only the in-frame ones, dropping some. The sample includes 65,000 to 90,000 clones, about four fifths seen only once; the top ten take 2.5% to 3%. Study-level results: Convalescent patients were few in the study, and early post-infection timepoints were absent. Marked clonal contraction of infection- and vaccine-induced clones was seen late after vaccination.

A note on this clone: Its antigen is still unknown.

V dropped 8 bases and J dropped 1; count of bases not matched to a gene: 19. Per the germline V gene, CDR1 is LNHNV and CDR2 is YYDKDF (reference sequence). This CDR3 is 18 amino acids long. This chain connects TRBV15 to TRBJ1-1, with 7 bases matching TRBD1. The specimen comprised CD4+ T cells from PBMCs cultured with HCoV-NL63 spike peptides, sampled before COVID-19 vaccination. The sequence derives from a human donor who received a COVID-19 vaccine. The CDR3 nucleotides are TGTGCCACCCTAGGTCGCGACAAACAGGGGCCGGGGAACACTGAAGCTTTCTTT. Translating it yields CATLGRDKQGPGNTEAFF. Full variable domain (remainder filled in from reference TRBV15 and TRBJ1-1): DAMVIQNPRYQVTQFGKPVTLSCSQTLNHNVMYWYQQKSSQAPKLLFHYYDKDFNNEADTPDNFQSRRPNTSFCFLDIRSPGLGDTAMYLCATLGRDKQGPGNTEAFFGQGTRLTVV.